This TCR beta chain came from a study of lung T cells in sarcoidosis with Löfgren's syndrome. Study outcomes and limitations: TRAV12-1 preferentially paired with TRBV2, with homologous CDR3s. Löfgren's syndrome patients reportedly showed greatest TRAV12-1 and TRBV2 expansion versus controls. Multiple Löfgren's syndrome patients reportedly shared TRAV12-1 and TRBV2 CDR3 motifs, suggesting public CD4+ TCRs.

V lost 5 bases to trimming and J lost 6 bases, with 11 bases between them. CDR3 size: 12 residues. Germline loops: CDR1 SGHTA, CDR2 FQGNSA. This clonotype was found many times. Its antigen is currently unknown. TCRdb fed the reads into MiXCR, producing one record per CDR3 protein. Among some 65,000 distinct CDR3 sequences listed, 21% were seen once. The chain recombines TRBV7-2 with TRBJ2-7; perhaps TRBD1 as D (5 bases). Source material: CD4+ T cells from PBMCs. This sequence was found in a human donor with sarcoidosis (Löfgren's syndrome or another form), or a control subject (not recorded which). The CDR3 DNA follows: TGTGCCAGCAGCGCCCGACAGACCGAGCAGTACTTC. Translated, it gives CASSARQTEQYF.